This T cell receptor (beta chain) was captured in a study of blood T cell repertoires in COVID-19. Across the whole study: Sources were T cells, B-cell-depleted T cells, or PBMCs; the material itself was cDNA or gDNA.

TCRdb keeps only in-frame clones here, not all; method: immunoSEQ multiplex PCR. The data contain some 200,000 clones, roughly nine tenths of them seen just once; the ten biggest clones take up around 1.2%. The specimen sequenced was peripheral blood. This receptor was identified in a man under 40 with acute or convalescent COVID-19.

The CDR3 loop is CASSQGDRGPYEQYF. The DNA of the CDR3 is TGCGCCAGCAGCCAAGGGGACAGGGGACCCTACGAGCAGTACTTC. The rearrangement links TRBV4-1 to TRBJ2-7; 10 positions match TRBD1. The CDR3 is 15 amino acids. CDR1 MGHRA and CDR2 YSYEKL come from the germline V gene. The J segment lost 2 bases and the V segment lost 1 base, leaving 2 bases of the junction unmatched.